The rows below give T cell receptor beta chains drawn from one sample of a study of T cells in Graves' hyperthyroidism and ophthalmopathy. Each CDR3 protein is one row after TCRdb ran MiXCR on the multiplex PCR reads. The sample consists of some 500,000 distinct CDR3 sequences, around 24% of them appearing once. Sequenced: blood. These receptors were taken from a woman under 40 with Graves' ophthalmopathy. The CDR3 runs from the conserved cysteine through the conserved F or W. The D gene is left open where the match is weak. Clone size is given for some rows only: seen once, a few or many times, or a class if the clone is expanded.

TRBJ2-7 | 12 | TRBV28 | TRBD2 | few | CASSAGPYEQYF | TGTGCCAGTTCAGCGGGGCCCTACGAGCAGTACTTC
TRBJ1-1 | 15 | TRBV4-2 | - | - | CASSQAGHKNTEAFF | TGTGCCAGCAGCCAAGCGGGACACAAGAACACTGAAGCTTTCTTT
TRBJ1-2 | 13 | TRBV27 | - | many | CASSFEGSYGYTF | TGTGCCAGCAGTTTTGAGGGCTCCTATGGCTACACCTTC
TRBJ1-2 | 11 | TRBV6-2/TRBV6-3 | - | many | CASGQYYGYTF | TGTGCCAGCGGACAGTATTATGGCTACACCTTC
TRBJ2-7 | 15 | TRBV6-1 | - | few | CASSEWGDYSYEQYF | TGTGCCAGCAGTGAATGGGGGGATTACTCCTACGAGCAGTACTTC
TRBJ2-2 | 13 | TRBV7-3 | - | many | CASSLNSGGELFF | TGTGCCAGCAGCTTAAATAGTGGCGGGGAGCTGTTTTTT
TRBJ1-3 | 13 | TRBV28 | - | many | CASSSGNGNTIYF | TGTGCCAGCAGTTCAGGGAACGGAAACACCATATATTTT
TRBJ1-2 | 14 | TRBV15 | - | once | CATSIRDSPAGYTF | TGTGCCACCAGCATACGGGACTCCCCGGCGGGCTACACCTTC
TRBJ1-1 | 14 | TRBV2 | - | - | CASSEMGLGAEAFF | TGTGCCAGCAGTGAAATGGGGTTAGGAGCTGAAGCTTTCTTT
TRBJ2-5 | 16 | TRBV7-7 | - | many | CASSGYSPRGFETQYF | TGTGCTAGCAGCGGTTACTCGCCCAGGGGTTTCGAGACCCAGTACTTC
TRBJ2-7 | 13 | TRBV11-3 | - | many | CASSPKSGYEQYF | TGTGCCAGCAGCCCCAAGAGCGGATACGAGCAGTACTTC
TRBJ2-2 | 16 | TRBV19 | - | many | CASSIWGARGTGELFF | TGTGCCAGTAGTATATGGGGGGCGCGGGGCACCGGGGAGCTGTTTTTT
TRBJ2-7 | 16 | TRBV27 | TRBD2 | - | CASYSRASGGAGEQYF | TGTGCCAGCTATTCTCGGGCTAGCGGGGGGGCCGGGGAGCAGTACTTC
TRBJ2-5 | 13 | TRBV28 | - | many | CASSPFNQETQYF | TGTGCCAGCAGTCCTTTTAATCAAGAGACCCAGTACTTC
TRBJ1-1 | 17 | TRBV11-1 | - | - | CASSPPRGRQQGGSAFF | TGTGCCAGCAGCCCCCCGCGAGGTCGTCAGCAGGGTGGATCAGCTTTCTTT
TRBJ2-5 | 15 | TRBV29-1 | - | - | CSVDTLAVGSKTQYF | TGCAGCGTTGACACTCTAGCAGTGGGGTCGAAGACCCAGTACTTC
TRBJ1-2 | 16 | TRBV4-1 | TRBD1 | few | CASSQEAGGVLSGYTF | TGCGCCAGCAGCCAAGAGGCAGGGGGCGTATTAAGTGGCTACACCTTC
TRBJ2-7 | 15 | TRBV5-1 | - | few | CASSLSTGRAYEQYF | TGCGCCAGCAGCTTGTCTACAGGGAGGGCCTACGAGCAGTACTTC